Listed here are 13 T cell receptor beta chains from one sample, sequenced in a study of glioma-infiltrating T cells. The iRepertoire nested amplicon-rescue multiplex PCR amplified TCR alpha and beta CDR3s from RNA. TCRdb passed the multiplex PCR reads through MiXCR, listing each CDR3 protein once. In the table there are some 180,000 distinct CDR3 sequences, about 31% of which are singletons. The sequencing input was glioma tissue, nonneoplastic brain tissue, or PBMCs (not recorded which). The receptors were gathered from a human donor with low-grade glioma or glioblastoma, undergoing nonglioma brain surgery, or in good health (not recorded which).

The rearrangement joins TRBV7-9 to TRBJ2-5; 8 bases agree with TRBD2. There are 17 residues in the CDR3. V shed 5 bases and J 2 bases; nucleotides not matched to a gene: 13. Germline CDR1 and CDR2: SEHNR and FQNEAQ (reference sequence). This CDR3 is CASSLPRAGGVQETQYF. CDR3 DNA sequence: TGTGCCAGCAGCCTACCAAGGGCGGGAGGAGTGCAAGAGACCCAGTACTTC.

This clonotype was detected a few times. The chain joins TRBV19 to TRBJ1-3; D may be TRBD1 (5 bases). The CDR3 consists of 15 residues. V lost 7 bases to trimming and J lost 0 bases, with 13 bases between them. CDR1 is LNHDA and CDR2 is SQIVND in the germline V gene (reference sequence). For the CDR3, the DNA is TGTGCCAGTACCCTTTCCGGGACCTCTGGAAACACCATATATTTT. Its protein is CASTLSGTSGNTIYF.

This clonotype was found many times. The CDR3 DNA reads TGTGCCAGCAGCCAAGGAGCGGGACCCTACGAGCAGTACTTC. The encoded protein is CASSQGAGPYEQYF. The chain uses TRBV4-2 and TRBJ2-7; 7 bases align to TRBD2. This CDR3 has 14 amino acids. The germline V gene encodes CDR1 LGHNA and CDR2 YNFKEQ. V lost 1 base, J lost 2 bases, and 2 bases stayed unmatched.

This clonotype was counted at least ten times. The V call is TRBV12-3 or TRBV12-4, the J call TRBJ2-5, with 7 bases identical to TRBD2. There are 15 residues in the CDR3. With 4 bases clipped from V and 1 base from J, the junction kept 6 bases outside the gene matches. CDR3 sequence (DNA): TGTGCCAGCAGTTCCGGGACTAAGCTCCAAGAGACCCAGTACTTC. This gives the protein CASSSGTKLQETQYF.

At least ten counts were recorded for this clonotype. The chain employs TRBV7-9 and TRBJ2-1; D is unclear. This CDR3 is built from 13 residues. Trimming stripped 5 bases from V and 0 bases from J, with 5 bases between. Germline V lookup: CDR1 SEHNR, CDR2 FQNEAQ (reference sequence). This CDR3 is CASSPSSYNEQFF. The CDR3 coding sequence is TGTGCCAGCAGCCCTAGCTCCTACAATGAGCAGTTCTTC.

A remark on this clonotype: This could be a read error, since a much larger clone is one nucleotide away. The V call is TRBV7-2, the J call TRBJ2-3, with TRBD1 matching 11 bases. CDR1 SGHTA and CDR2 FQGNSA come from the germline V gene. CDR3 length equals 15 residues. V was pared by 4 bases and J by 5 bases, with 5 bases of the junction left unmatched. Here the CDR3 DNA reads TGTGCCAGCAGCTCCGGGGGACAGGGGGAAGATACGCAGTATTTT. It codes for CASSSGGQGEDTQYF.

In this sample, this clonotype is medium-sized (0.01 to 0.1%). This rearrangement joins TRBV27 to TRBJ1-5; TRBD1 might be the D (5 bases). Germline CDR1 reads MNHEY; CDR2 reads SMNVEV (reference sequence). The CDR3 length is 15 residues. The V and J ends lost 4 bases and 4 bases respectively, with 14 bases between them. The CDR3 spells CASSSTGVVNQPQHF. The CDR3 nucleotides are TGTGCCAGCAGTTCGACGGGGGTCGTGAATCAGCCCCAGCATTTT.

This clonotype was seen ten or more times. The DNA for the CDR3 is TGTGCCACCAGCAGAGGGGGGGGCTCTGGAAACACCATATATTTT. Its protein is CATSRGGGSGNTIYF. The V gene is TRBV15, the J gene TRBJ1-3; D perhaps matches TRBD1 (5 bases). The CDR3 sequence is 15 residues long. Germline loops: CDR1 LNHNV, CDR2 YYDKDF (reference sequence). V was trimmed by 1 base and J by 0 bases, leaving 7 bases between them. The entire variable domain, with the rest obtained from reference TRBV15 and TRBJ1-3, is as follows: DAMVIQNPRYQVTQFGKPVTLSCSQTLNHNVMYWYQQKSSQAPKLLFHYYDKDFNNEADTPDNFQSRRPNTSFCFLDIRSPGLGDTAMYLCATSRGGGSGNTIYFGEGSWLTVV.

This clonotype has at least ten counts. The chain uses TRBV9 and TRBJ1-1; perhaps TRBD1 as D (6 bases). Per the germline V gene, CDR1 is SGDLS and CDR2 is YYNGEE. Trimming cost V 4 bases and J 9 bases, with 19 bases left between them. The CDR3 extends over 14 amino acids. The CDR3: CASSTGQPRVKAFF. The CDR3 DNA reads TGTGCCAGCAGCACTGGACAGCCCCGCGTAAAAGCTTTCTTT.

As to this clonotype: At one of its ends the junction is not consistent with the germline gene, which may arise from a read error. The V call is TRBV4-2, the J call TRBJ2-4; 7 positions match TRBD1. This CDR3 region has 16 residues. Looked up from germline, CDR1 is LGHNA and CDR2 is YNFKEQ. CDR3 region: CASSQGDRVAQNLQYF. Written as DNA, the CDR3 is TGTGCCAGCAGCCAAGGTGACAGGGTAGCCCAAAACCTTCAGTACTTC.

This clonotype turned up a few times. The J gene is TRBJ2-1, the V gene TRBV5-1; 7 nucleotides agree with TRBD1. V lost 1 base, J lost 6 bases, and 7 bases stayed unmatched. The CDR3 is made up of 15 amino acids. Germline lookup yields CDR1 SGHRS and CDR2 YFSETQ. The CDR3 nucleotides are TGCGCCAGCAGCTTGAGCTCGGGACAGAGCAATGAGCAGTTCTTC. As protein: CASSLSSGQSNEQFF.

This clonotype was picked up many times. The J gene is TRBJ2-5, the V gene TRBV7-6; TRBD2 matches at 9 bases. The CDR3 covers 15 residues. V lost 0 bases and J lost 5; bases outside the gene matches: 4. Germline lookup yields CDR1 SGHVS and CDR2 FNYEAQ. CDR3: CASSLAGLAGETQYF. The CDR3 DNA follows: TGTGCCAGCAGCTTAGCGGGGCTAGCGGGGGAGACCCAGTACTTC.

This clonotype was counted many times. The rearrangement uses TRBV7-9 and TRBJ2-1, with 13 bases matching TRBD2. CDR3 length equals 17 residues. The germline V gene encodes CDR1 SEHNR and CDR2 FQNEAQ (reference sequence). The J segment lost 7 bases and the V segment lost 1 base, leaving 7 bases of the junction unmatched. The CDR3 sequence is CASSLEIGGLAGNEQFF. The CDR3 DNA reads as TGTGCCAGCAGCTTAGAGATAGGGGGACTAGCGGGAAATGAGCAGTTCTTC.